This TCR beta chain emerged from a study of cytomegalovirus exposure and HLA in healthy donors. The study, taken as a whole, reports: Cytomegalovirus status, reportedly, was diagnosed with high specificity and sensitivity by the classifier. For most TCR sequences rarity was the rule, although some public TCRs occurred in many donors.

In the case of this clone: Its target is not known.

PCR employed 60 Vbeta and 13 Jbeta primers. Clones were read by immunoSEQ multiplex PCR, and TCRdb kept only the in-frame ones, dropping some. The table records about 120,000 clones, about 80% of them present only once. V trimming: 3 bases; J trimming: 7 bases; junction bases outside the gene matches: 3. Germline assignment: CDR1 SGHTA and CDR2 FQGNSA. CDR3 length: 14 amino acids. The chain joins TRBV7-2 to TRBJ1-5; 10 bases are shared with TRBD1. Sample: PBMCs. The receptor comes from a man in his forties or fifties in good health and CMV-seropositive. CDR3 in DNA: TGTGCCAGCAGCTTCGGACAGGGGGAGCAGCCCCAGCATTTT. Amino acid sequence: CASSFGQGEQPQHF.